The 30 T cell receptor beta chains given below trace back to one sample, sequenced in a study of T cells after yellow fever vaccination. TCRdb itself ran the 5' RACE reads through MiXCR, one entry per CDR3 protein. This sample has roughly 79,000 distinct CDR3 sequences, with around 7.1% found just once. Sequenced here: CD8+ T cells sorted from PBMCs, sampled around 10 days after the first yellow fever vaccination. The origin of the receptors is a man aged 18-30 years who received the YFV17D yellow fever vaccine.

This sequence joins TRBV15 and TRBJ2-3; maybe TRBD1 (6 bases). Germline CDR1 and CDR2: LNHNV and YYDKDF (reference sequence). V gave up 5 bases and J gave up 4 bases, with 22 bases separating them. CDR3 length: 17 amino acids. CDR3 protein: CATSPRRTTQGPDTQYF. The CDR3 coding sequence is TGTGCCACCAGCCCCCGTCGGACAACACAGGGCCCAGATACGCAGTATTTT.

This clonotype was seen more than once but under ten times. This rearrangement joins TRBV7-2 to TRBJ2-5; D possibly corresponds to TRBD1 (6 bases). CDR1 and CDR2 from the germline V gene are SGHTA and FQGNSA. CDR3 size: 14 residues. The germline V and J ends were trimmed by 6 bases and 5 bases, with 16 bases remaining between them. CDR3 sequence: CASRVHQGRETQYF. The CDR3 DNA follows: TGTGCCAGCAGAGTCCATCAGGGGCGGGAGACCCAGTACTTC.

CDR3 sequence (DNA): TGTGCCAGCAGTTTTCGACAGGGACTTAGCTCCTATAATTCACCCCTCCACTTT. Its protein is CASSFRQGLSSYNSPLHF. The chain joins TRBV28 to TRBJ1-6; 7 bases are shared with TRBD1. Germline loops: CDR1 MDHEN, CDR2 SYDVKM. After removal of 3 bases from V and 0 bases from J, the junction contained 8 bases not matched to a gene. This CDR3 comprises 18 residues.

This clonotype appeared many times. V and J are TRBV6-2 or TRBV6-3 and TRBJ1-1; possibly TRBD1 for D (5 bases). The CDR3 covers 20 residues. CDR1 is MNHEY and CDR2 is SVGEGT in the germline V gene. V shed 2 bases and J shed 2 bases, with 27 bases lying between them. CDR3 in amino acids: CASSYPRQRRRGHPNTEAFF. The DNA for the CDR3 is TGTGCCAGCAGTTACCCTCGTCAAAGGCGTAGGGGCCACCCTAACACTGAAGCTTTCTTT.

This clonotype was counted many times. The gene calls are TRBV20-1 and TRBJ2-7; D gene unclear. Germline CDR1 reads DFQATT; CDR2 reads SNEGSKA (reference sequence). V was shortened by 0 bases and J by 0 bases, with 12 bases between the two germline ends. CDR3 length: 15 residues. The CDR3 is CSARDPGFSSYEQYV. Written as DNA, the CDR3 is TGCAGTGCTAGAGATCCGGGCTTCAGCTCCTACGAGCAGTACGTC.

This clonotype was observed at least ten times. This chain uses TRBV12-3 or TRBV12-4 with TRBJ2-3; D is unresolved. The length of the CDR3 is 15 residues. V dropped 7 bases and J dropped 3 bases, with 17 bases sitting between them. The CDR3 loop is CASTSDAQRTDTQYF. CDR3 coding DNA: TGTGCCAGCACCTCGGACGCCCAGAGGACAGATACGCAGTATTTT.

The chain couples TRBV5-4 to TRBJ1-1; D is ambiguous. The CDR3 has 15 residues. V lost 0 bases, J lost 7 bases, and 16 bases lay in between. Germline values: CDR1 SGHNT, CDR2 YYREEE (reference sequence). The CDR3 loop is CASSLGQTSADEAFF. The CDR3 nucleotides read TGTGCCAGCAGCTTGGGCCAAACGAGCGCGGATGAAGCTTTCTTT.

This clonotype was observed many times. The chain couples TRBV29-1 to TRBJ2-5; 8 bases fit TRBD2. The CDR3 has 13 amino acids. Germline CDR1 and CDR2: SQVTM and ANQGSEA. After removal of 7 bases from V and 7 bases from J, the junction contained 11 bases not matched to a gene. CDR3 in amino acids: CSARGGLARTQYF. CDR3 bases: TGCAGCGCCCGGGGGGGCCTCGCGAGGACCCAGTACTTC.

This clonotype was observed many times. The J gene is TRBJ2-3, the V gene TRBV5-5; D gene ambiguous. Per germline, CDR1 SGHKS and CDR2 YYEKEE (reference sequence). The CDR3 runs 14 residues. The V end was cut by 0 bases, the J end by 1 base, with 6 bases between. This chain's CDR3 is CASSLVLGTDTQYF. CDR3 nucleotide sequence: TGTGCCAGCAGCTTGGTGCTGGGCACAGATACGCAGTATTTT. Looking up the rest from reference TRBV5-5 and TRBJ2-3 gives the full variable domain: DAGVTQSPTHLIKTRGQQVTLRCSPISGHKSVSWYQQVLGQGPQFIFQYYEKEERGRGNFPDRFSARQFPNYSSELNVNALLLGDSALYLCASSLVLGTDTQYFGPGTRLTVL.

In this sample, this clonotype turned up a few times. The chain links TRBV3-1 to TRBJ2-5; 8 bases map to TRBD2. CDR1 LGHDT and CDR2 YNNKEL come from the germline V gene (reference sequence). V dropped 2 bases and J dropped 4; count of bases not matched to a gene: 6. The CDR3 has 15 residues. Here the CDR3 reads CASSQLRGAGETQYF. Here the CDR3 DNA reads TGTGCCAGCAGCCAACTGCGGGGGGCCGGAGAGACCCAGTACTTC.

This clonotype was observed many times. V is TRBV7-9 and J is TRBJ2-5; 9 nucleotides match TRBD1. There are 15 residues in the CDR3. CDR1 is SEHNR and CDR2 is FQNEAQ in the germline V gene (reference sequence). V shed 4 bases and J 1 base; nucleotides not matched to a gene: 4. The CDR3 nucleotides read TGTGCCAGCAGCTCACAGGGGGCCGTCCAAGAGACCCAGTACTTC. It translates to CASSSQGAVQETQYF.

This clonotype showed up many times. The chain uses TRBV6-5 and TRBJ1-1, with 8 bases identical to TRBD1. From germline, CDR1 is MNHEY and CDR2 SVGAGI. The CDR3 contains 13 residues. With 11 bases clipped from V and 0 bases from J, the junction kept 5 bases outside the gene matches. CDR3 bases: TGTGCCGTTCACAGGGGGGTGAACACTGAAGCTTTCTTT. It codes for CAVHRGVNTEAFF.

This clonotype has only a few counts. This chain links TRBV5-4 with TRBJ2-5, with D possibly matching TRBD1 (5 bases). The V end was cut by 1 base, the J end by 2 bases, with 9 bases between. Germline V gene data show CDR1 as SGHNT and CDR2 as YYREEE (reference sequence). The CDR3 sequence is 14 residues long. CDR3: CASSLSDTQETQYF. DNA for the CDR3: TGTGCCAGCAGCTTGTCGGACACACAAGAGACCCAGTACTTC.

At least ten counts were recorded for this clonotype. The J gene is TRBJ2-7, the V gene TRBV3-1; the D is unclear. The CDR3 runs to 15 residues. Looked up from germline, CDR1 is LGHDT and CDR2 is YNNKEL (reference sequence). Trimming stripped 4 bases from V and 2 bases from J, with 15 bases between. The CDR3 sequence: CASSRGITQTYEQYF. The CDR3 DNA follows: TGTGCCAGCAGCCGGGGAATTACCCAAACCTACGAGCAGTACTTC.

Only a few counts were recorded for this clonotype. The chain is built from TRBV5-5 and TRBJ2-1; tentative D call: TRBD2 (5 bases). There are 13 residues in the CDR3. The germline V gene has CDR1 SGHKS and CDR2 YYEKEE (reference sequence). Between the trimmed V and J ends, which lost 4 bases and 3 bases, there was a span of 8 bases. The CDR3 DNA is TGTGCCAGCAGCCTCCGGGACTACAATGAGCAGTTCTTC. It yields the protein CASSLRDYNEQFF.

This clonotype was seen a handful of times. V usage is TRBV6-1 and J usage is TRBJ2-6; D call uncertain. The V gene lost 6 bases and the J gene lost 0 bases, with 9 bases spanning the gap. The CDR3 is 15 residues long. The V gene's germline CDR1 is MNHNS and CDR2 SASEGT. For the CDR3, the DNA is TGTGCCAGCAGGGATGATATCTCTGGGGCCAACGTCCTGACTTTC. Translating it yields CASRDDISGANVLTF.

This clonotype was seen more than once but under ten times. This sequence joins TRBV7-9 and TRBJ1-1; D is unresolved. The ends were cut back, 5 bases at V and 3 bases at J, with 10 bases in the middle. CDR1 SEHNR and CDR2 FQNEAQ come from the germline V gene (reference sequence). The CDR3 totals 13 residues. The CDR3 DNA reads TGTGCCAGCAGCGCCCCTGTCTACACTGAAGCTTTCTTT. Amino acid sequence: CASSAPVYTEAFF.

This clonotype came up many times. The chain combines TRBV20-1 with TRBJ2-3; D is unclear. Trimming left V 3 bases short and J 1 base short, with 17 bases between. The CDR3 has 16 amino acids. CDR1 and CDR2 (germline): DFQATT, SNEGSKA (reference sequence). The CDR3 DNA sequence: TGCAGTGCTAGCCCCACCGGCGTGAGAGGCACAGATACGCAGTATTTT. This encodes CSASPTGVRGTDTQYF.

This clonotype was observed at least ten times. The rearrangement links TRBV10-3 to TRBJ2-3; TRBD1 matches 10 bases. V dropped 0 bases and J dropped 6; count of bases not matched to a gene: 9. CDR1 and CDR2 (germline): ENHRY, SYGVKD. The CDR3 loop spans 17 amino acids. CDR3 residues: CAISESSDRGGRDTQYF. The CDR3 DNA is TGTGCCATCAGTGAGTCCTCGGACAGGGGGGGAAGGGATACGCAGTATTTT.

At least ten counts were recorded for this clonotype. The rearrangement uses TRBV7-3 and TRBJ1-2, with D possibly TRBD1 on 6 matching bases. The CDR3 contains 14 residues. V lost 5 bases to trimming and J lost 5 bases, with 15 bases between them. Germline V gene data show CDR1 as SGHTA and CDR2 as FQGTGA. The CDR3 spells CASSPSGGLYGYTF. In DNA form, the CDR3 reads TGTGCCAGCAGCCCGAGCGGGGGGCTGTATGGCTACACCTTC.

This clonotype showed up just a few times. The CDR3 sequence: CASSLEGAGSPLHF. The CDR3 coding sequence is TGTGCCAGCAGCTTAGAAGGGGCTGGTTCACCCCTCCACTTT. The rearrangement uses TRBV5-6 and TRBJ1-6, with D maybe TRBD1 (5 bases). V lost 2 bases and J lost 9, with 12 bases in between. Germline CDR1 SGHDT, CDR2 YYEEEE. The CDR3 runs 14 residues. Together with reference TRBV5-6 and TRBJ1-6, the CDR3 gives the full variable domain: DAGVTQSPTHLIKTRGQQVTLRCSPKSGHDTVSWYQQALGQGPQFIFQYYEEEERQRGNFPDRFSGHQFPNYSSELNVNALLLGDSALYLCASSLEGAGSPLHFGNGTRLTVT.

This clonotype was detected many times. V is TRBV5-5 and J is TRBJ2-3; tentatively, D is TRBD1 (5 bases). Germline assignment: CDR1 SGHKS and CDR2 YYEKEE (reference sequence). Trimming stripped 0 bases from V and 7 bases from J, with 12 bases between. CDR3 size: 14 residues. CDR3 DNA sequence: TGTGCCAGCAGCTTGGATAGGGGTAGGAATACGCAGTATTTT. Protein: CASSLDRGRNTQYF.

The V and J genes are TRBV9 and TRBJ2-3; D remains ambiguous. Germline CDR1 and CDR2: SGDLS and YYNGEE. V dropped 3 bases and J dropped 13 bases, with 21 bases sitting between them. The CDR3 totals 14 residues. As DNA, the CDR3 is TGTGCCAGCAGCGCGGGCCCGGCCGGGCCTCGGGAGTATTTT. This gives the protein CASSAGPAGPREYF.

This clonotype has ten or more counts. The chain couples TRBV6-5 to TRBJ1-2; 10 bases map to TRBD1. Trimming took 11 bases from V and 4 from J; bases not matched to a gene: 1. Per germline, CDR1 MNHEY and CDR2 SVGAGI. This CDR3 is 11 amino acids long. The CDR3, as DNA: TGTGCCGGGACAGGGGTCTATGGCTACACCTTC. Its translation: CAGTGVYGYTF.

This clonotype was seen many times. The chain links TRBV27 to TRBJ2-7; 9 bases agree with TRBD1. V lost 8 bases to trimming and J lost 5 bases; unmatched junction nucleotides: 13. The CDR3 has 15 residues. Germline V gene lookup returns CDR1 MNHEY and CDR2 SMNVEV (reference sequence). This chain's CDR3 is CASAPGTGSFHEQYV. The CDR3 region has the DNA TGTGCCAGCGCCCCCGGGACAGGGTCCTTCCACGAGCAGTACGTC.

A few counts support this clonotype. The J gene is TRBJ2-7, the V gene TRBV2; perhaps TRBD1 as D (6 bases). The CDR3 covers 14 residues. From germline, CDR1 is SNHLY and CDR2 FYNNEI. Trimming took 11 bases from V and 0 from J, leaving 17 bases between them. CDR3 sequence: CAPRGGQISYEQYV. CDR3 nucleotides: TGTGCCCCGCGAGGGGGTCAGATCTCCTACGAGCAGTACGTC.

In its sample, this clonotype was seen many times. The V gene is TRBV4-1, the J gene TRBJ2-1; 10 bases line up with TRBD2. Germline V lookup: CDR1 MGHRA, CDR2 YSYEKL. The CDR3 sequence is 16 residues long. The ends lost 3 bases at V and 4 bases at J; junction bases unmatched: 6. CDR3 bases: TGCGCCAGCAGCCACCATACTAGCGGGGAGTACAATGAGCAGTTCTTC. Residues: CASSHHTSGEYNEQFF.

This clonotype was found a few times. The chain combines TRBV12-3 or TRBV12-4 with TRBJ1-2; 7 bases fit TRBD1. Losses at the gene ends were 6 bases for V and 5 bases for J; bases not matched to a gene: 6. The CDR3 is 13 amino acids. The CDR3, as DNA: TGTGCCAGCAGCCTGGGACAGCTGTATGGCTACACCTTC. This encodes CASSLGQLYGYTF.

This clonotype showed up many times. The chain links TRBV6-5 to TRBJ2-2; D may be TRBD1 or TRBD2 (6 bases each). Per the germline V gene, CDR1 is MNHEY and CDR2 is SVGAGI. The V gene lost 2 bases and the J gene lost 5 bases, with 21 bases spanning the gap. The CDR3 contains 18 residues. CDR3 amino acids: CASSYQSRRGAHTGELFF. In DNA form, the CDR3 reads TGTGCCAGCAGTTACCAGTCGAGAAGGGGGGCGCATACCGGGGAGCTGTTTTTT.

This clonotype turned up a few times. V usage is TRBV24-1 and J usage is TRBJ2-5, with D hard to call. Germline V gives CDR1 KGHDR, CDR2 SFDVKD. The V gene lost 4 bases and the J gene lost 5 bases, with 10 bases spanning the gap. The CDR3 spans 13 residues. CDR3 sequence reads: CATSDPLLETQYF. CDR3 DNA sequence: TGTGCCACCAGTGACCCTTTATTGGAGACCCAGTACTTC.